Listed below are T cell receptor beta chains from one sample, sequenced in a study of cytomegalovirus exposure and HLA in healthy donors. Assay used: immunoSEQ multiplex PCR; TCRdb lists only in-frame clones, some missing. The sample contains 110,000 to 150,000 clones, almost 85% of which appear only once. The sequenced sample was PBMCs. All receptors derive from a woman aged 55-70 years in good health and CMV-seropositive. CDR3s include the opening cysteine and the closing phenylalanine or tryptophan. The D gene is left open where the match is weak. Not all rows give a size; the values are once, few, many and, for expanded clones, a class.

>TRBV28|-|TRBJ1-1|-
TGTGCCAGCAGTCCCCGGGGGAGGAACACTGAAGCTTTCTTT
CASSPRGRNTEAFF
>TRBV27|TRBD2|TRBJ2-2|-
TGTGCCAGCAGTGCCCTGATTAGCGGGAGAGAGACCGGGGAGCTGTTTTTT
CASSALISGRETGELFF
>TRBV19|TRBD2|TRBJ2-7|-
TGTGCCAGTCGAGGACTAGCGGGCTACGAGCAGTACTTC
CASRGLAGYEQYF
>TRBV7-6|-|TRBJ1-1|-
TGTGCCAGCAGCTTATCGGGGGGGGACACTGAAGCTTTCTTT
CASSLSGGDTEAFF
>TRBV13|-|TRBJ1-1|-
TGTGCCAGCAGCTTTTGGACAAACATGAACACTGAAGCTTTCTTT
CASSFWTNMNTEAFF
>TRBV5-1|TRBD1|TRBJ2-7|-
TGCGCCAGCAGCTTCGGACAGGGGAACGAGCAGTACTTC
CASSFGQGNEQYF
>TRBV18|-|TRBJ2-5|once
TGTGCCAGCTCACCATACGGGCAAGAGACCCAGTACTTC
CASSPYGQETQYF
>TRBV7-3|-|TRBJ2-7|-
TGTGCCAGCGCAGGTTCGGCGGCGGGTGGAGCGGAGCAGTACTTC
CASAGSAAGGAEQYF
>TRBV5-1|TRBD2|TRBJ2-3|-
TGCGCCAGCAGCCTGGCACTAGCGGGGTCTAGCACAGATACGCAGTATTTT
CASSLALAGSSTDTQYF
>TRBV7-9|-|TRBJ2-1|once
TGTGCCAGCAGCTCCGGGAAAGAAGCTTACAATGAGCAGTTCTTC
CASSSGKEAYNEQFF
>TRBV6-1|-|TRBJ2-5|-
TGTGCCAGCAGCAGCCGGGGCCAAGAGACCCAGTACTTC
CASSSRGQETQYF
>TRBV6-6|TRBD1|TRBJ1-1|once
TGTGCCAGCAAGATGGGACAGGGGGGCTTAGGTGCTTTCTTT
CASKMGQGGLGAFF
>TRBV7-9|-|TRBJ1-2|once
TGTGCCAGCAGCCCTGGCGGGGCTCTCTATGGCTACACCTTC
CASSPGGALYGYTF
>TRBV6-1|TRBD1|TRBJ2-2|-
TGTGCCAGTTTGGACAGGACGAACACCGGGGAGCTGTTTTTT
CASLDRTNTGELFF
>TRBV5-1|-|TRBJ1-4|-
TGCGCCAGCAGCTTGAGTGGGGGCATGGATGAAAAACTGTTTTTT
CASSLSGGMDEKLFF
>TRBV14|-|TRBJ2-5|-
TGTGCCAGCAGCGAACGGAGCACTCAAGAGACCCAGTACTTC
CASSERSTQETQYF
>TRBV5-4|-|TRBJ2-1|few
TGTGCCAGCAGCTTGGTACTAGCCAACGAGCAGTTCTTC
CASSLVLANEQFF
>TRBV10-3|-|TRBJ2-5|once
TGTGCCACACTATTAAACATTGGGGAGACCCAGTACTTC
CATLLNIGETQYF
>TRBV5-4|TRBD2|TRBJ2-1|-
TGTGCCAGCAGCCCGGGACTAGCAGTCTACAATGAGCAGTTCTTC
CASSPGLAVYNEQFF
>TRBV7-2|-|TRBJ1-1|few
TGTGCCAGCAGCCGGAGATACACTGAAGCTTTCTTT
CASSRRYTEAFF
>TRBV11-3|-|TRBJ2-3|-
TGTGCCAGCAGCCAAGGGAGGAGCACAGATACGCAGTATTTT
CASSQGRSTDTQYF
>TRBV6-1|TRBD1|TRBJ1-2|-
TGTGCCAGCCATCCGATGACAGGGGGTTATGGCTACACCTTC
CASHPMTGGYGYTF
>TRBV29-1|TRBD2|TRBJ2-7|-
TGCAGAATGGCGGGAGGTCCTTTTAGGTTAGGGTACGACTACGAGCAGTACTTC
CRMAGGPFRLGYDYEQYF
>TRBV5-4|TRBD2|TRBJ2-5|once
TGTGCCAGCAGCGGGGGGGGACTAGCGGAAGAGACCCAGTACTTC
CASSGGGLAEETQYF
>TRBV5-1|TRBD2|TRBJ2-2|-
TGCGCCAGCAGCTCCCGAGCGGGAGCCGGGGAGCTGTTTTTT
CASSSRAGAGELFF